In this sample, the clone carrying this T cell receptor beta chain turned up a few times. The sample originates from a study of T-cell memory formation after mild COVID-19. TCRdb re-analysed the 5' RACE reads in MiXCR, keeping a single row per CDR3 protein. The sample has roughly 250,000 distinct CDR3 sequences; about a sixth are singletons. The clonotype comes from a man younger than 35 who had mild COVID-19 (a few samples of this study predate the infection). Cell type and time point are not known. Source material: PBMCs or a T cell subset sorted from them (not recorded which).

The CDR3 protein is CASASGQGDSPLHF. The DNA for the CDR3 is TGTGCCAGCGCTAGTGGACAGGGTGATTCACCCCTCCACTTT. The chain has TRBV9 and TRBJ1-6, with 8 nucleotides matching TRBD1. V shed 7 bases, J shed 8 bases, and the junction held 8 bases outside the gene matches. Germline V gene data show CDR1 as SGDLS and CDR2 as YYNGEE. The length of the CDR3 is 14 residues. The full variable domain, completed using reference TRBV9 and TRBJ1-6, is DSGVTQTPKHLITATGQRVTLRCSPRSGDLSVYWYQQSLDQGLQFLIQYYNGEERAKGNILERFSAQQFPDLHSELNLSSLELGDSALYFCASASGQGDSPLHFGNGTRLTVT.